Described below is a single TCR beta chain sequence and its context. This entry is derived from a study of blood T cells in healthy people across ages. A J-beta primer mix and a sample-barcoded 5' primer were used in a second PCR of roughly 6 to 12 cycles. TCRdb recomputed calls from the 5' RACE reads with MiXCR, one row per CDR3 protein. The table includes more than 1.4 million distinct CDR3 sequences, around 42% detected once. CDR3 length equals 11 residues. Looked up from germline, CDR1 is DFQATT and CDR2 is SNEGSKA (reference sequence). Between the trimmed V and J ends, which lost 6 bases and 2 bases, there was a span of 8 bases.

The rearrangement links TRBV20-1 to TRBJ2-7; D remains ambiguous. The sequenced sample was blood. This sequence originates from a woman under 30 in good health. The CDR3: CSATQTYEQYF. The CDR3, as DNA: TGCAGTGCAACACAGACCTACGAGCAGTACTTC.